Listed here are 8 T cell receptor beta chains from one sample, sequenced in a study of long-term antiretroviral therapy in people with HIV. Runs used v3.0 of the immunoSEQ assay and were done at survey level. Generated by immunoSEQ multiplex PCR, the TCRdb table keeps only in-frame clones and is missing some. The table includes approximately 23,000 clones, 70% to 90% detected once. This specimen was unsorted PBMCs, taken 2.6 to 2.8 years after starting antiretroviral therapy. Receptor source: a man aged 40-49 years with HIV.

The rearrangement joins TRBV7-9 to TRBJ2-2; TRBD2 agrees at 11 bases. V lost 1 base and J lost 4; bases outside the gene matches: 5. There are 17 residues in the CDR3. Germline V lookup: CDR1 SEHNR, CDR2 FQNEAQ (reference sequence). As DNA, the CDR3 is TGTGCCAGCAGCTTAGTTAGCGGGAGGGCCGGCACCGGGGAGCTGTTTTTT. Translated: CASSLVSGRAGTGELFF.

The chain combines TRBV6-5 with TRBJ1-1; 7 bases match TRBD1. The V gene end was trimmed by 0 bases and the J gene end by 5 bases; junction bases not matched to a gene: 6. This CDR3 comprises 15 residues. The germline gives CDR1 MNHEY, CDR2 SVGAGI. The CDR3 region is CASSYSSSGQTEAFF. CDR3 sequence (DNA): TGTGCCAGCAGTTACTCCTCTTCGGGACAGACTGAAGCTTTCTTT.

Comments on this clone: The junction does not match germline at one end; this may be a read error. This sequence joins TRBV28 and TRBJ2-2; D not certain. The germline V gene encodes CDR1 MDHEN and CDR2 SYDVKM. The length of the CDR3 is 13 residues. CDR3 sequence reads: CATSSEWGGELFF. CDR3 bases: TGTGCCACCAGTTCAGAGTGGGGCGGGGAGCTGTTTTTT.

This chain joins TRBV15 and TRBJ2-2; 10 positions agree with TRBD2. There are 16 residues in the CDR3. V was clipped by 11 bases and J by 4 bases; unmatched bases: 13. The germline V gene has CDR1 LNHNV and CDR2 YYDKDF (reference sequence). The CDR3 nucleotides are TGTGCCGTCAGGACTAGCGGCAGGATGGGCACCGGGGAGCTGTTTTTT. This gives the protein CAVRTSGRMGTGELFF.

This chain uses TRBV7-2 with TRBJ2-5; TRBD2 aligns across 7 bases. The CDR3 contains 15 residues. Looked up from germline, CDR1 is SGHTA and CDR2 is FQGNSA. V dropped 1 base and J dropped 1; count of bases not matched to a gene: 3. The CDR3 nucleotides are TGTGCCAGCAGCTTAGAAGGCGGGAGCCAAGAGACCCAGTACTTC. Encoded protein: CASSLEGGSQETQYF.

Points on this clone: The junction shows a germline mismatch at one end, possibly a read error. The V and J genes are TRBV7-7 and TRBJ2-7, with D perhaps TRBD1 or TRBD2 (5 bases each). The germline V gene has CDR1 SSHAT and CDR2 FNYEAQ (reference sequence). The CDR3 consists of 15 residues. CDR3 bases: TGTGCTAGCAGCTTAGCTTGGGGGAAATCCTACGAGCAGTACTTC. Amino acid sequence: CASSLAWGKSYEQYF.

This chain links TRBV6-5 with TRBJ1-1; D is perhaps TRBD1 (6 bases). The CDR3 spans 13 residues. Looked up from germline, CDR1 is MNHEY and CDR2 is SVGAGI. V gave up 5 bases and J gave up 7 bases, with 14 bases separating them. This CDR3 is CASSLGTRLEAFF. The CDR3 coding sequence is TGTGCCAGCAGTCTCGGGACAAGGCTTGAAGCTTTCTTT.

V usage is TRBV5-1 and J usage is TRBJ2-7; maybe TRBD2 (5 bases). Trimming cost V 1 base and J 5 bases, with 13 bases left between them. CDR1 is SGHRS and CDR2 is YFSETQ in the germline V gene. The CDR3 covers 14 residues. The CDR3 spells CASSLPGGIHEQYF. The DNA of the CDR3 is TGCGCCAGCAGCTTGCCAGGAGGAATACACGAGCAGTACTTC. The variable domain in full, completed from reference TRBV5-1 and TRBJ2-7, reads KAGVTQTPRYLIKTRGQQVTLSCSPISGHRSVSWYQQTPGQGLQFLFEYFSETQRNKGNFPGRFSGRQFSNSRSEMNVSTLELGDSALYLCASSLPGGIHEQYFGPGTRLTVT.